This T cell receptor (beta chain) was sequenced during a study of blood T cell repertoires in COVID-19. Study background: Samples taken during acute and convalescent COVID-19 were collected in the United States, Italy and Spain. The analysed material was cDNA or gDNA that came from T cells, B-cell-depleted T cells, or PBMCs.

Seattle's enrolled individuals joined amid active infection and were then monitored longitudinally. Some clones are missing from TCRdb's copy, which holds only in-frame ones; the method was immunoSEQ multiplex PCR. The repertoire holds under 200,000 clones, almost 85% seen once, with around 2.7% in the top ten. Sequencing was performed on peripheral blood. This receptor was taken from a woman older than 75 with COVID-19, enrolled during active disease.

For the CDR3, the DNA is TGTGCCAGCAGGACAAGCGGGGTGTACCAAGAGACCCAGTACTTC. This codes for CASRTSGVYQETQYF. The gene calls are TRBV7-2 and TRBJ2-5; 7 bases match TRBD2. CDR1 and CDR2 (germline): SGHTA, FQGNSA. This CDR3 region has 15 residues. V lost 6 bases and J lost 0; bases outside the gene matches: 7.